One sample yielded the 9 T cell receptor beta chains listed below, sequenced in a study of response to subunit inactivated influenza vaccine. TCRdb processed the RT-PCR reads anew with MiXCR; each CDR3 protein has one entry. The sample records about 170,000 distinct CDR3 sequences, about an eighth being singletons. These sequences were also reported in another study, on T cells expressing NK-cell markers. That source reports: 5'RACE template switching with UMIs generated TCR beta cDNA.

This specimen was CD8+ T cells sorted from PBMCs, taken about 12 days after vaccination. All receptors come from a man aged 50 to 60 who received an inactivated influenza vaccine.

CDR3 sequence (DNA): TGTGCCAGTAGTATGGGTTCTGTCGGTACCTACGAGCAGTACTTC. As protein: CASSMGSVGTYEQYF. J is TRBJ2-7 and V is TRBV19; D gene uncertain. Germline values: CDR1 LNHDA, CDR2 SQIVND (reference sequence). V shed 3 bases and J shed 2 bases, with 14 bases lying between them. The CDR3 runs to 15 residues.

J is TRBJ2-7 and V is TRBV5-1; D is perhaps TRBD1 (5 bases). The V gene lost 0 bases and the J gene lost 0 bases, with 10 bases spanning the gap. Germline loops: CDR1 SGHRS, CDR2 YFSETQ. The CDR3 runs 15 residues. The DNA for the CDR3 is TGCGCCAGCAGCTTGGGCCAGGGAATCTCCTACGAGCAGTACTTC. Amino acid sequence: CASSLGQGISYEQYF.

This chain joins TRBV2 and TRBJ2-5; 10 nucleotides match TRBD1. With 9 bases clipped from V and 5 bases from J, the junction kept 6 bases outside the gene matches. The CDR3 is 13 residues long. Germline V gives CDR1 SNHLY, CDR2 FYNNEI. In nucleotides, the CDR3 is TGTGCCAGTACCGGGACAGGGGAGGAGACCCAGTACTTC. This gives the protein CASTGTGEETQYF. Using reference TRBV2 and TRBJ2-5 for the parts outside the CDR3, the full variable domain is EPEVTQTPSHQVTQMGQEVILRCVPISNHLYFYWYRQILGQKVEFLVSFYNNEISEKSEIFDDQFSVERPDGSNFTLKIRSTKLEDSAMYFCASTGTGEETQYFGPGTRLLVL.

This clonotype occurred a few times. J is TRBJ2-2 and V is TRBV5-1; possibly TRBD1 or TRBD2 for D (5 bases each). CDR3 length: 14 amino acids. V was cut by 6 bases and J by 0 bases, with 9 bases left in between. In germline, CDR1 is SGHRS, CDR2 YFSETQ. CDR3 coding DNA: TGCGCCAGCACAGGGACGGCGAACACCGGGGAGCTGTTTTTT. Its protein product is CASTGTANTGELFF.

This clonotype was detected a few times. The chain combines TRBV15 with TRBJ2-5; 7 bases align to TRBD1. V shed 8 bases, J shed 5 bases, and the junction held 5 bases outside the gene matches. Per germline, CDR1 LNHNV and CDR2 YYDKDF (reference sequence). This CDR3 has 12 residues. The DNA for the CDR3 is TGTGCCACCCAGGACAGGCGGGAGACCCAGTACTTC. This gives the protein CATQDRRETQYF.

There are a few counts of this clonotype. This CDR3 reads CASSLNPDGASTDTQYF. Written as DNA, the CDR3 is TGCGCCAGCAGCCTCAACCCGGACGGGGCTAGCACAGATACGCAGTATTTT. The chain has TRBV5-1 and TRBJ2-3, with D perhaps assigned TRBD1 or TRBD2 (5 bases each). Trimming removed 4 bases at V and 0 bases at J, with 18 bases between. Germline-derived CDR1 and CDR2 are SGHRS and YFSETQ. The CDR3 extends over 17 amino acids.

This clonotype was counted at least ten times. The rearrangement joins TRBV11-1 to TRBJ2-7; D may be TRBD2 (5 bases). Germline-derived CDR1 and CDR2 are SGHAT and FQDESV (reference sequence). The CDR3 loop spans 18 amino acids. Deletions cut 2 bases from V and 2 bases from J, with 22 bases between. CDR3 DNA: TGTGCCAGCAGCTTAACTCTCTTCCGTTCGGACGGGACCTACGAGCAGTACTTC. Protein product: CASSLTLFRSDGTYEQYF. The full variable domain, its missing parts supplied by reference TRBV11-1 and TRBJ2-7, is EAEVAQSPRYKITEKSQAVAFWCDPISGHATLYWYRQILGQGPELLVQFQDESVVDDSQLPKDRFSAERLKGVDSTLKIQPAELGDSAMYLCASSLTLFRSDGTYEQYFGPGTRLTVT.

This clonotype has more than one count but fewer than ten. The gene calls are TRBV4-3 and TRBJ2-5; no firm D call. V lost 1 base, J lost 1 base, and 10 bases lay in between. The germline V gene has CDR1 LGHNA and CDR2 YSLEER. The CDR3 totals 15 residues. This CDR3 reads CASSQGHGFQETQYF. DNA of the CDR3: TGCGCCAGCAGCCAAGGTCACGGCTTCCAAGAGACCCAGTACTTC.

This clonotype was detected a few times. V is TRBV27 and J is TRBJ2-7, with unresolved D. The germline V gene encodes CDR1 MNHEY and CDR2 SMNVEV (reference sequence). Trimming cost V 5 bases and J 0 bases, with 11 bases left between them. CDR3 length equals 14 residues. CDR3 residues: CASSVSRDSYEQYF. The DNA for the CDR3 is TGTGCCAGCAGTGTCTCTAGGGACTCCTACGAGCAGTACTTC.